The 19 T cell receptor beta chains given below trace back to one sample, sequenced in a study of T cells in Graves' hyperthyroidism and ophthalmopathy. Template material for amplifying TCR beta CDR3 regions consisted of RNA transcripts. The TCR CDR3 was amplified in a first-round RT-PCR using the HTBI primer set. TCRdb re-called the multiplex PCR reads through MiXCR, storing one row per CDR3 protein. The table shows fewer than 110,000 distinct CDR3 sequences, with approximately 48% occurring only once. The specimen sequenced was blood. The receptors were sampled from a middle-aged man with Graves' hyperthyroidism.

With respect to this clonotype: The CDR3 ends on some other residue instead of the conserved phenylalanine or tryptophan, so this is likely a read error. The chain carries TRBV19 and TRBJ1-1; D unclear. Per germline, CDR1 LNHDA and CDR2 SQIVND (reference sequence). This CDR3 is 13 amino acids long. Here the CDR3 DNA reads TGTGCCAGTAGTATATGGCTGAACGCTGAAGCTTTCTTG. Translation: CASSIWLNAEAFL.

The chain has TRBV29-1 and TRBJ1-2, with TRBD1 as a possible D gene (6 bases). This CDR3 is built from 12 residues. Germline V gene data show CDR1 as SQVTM and CDR2 as ANQGSEA. Trimming removed 8 bases at V and 4 bases at J, with 14 bases between. CDR3 amino acids: CSSEQGGYGYTF. The CDR3 nucleotides read TGCAGCTCTGAACAGGGAGGCTATGGCTACACCTTC.

This clonotype was observed many times. CDR3: CASSLEGTVNSPLHF. The CDR3 DNA is TGTGCCAGCAGCTTAGAAGGGACAGTAAACTCACCCCTCCACTTT. This chain links TRBV11-2 with TRBJ1-6, with 7 bases that match TRBD1. V was clipped by 0 bases and J by 10 bases; unmatched bases: 6. Germline V CDR1 and CDR2: SGHAT, FQNNGV. There are 15 residues in the CDR3.

Worth noting for this clonotype: One base away lies a much larger clone, so this may be a sequencing read error. The V call is TRBV16, the J call TRBJ1-1, with TRBD1 as a possible D gene (5 bases). Germline values: CDR1 KGHSY, CDR2 FQNENV. The germline V and J ends were trimmed by 2 bases and 6 bases, with 13 bases remaining between them. The CDR3 runs to 14 residues. The CDR3 protein is CASSQPGRGAEAFF. The CDR3 DNA sequence: TGTGCCAGCAGCCAACCAGGGCGCGGGGCTGAAGCTTTCTTT.

This clonotype was counted once. This rearrangement joins TRBV7-2 to TRBJ1-2; no clear D gene. The CDR3 loop spans 13 amino acids. CDR1 SGHTA and CDR2 FQGNSA come from the germline V gene. Trimming removed 1 base from V and 12 bases from J, with 15 bases in between. This CDR3 reads CASSLGNSWGNTF. Written as DNA, the CDR3 is TGTGCCAGCAGCTTAGGCAACAGCTGGGGAAACACCTTC.

The chain employs TRBV20-1 and TRBJ1-2, with D maybe TRBD1 (6 bases). The CDR3 contains 13 residues. Germline V gives CDR1 DFQATT, CDR2 SNEGSKA (reference sequence). Trimming took off 2 bases at V and 8 bases at J, with 15 bases between the two ends. CDR3 DNA sequence: TGCAGTGCTAGACCCACAGGGAAGGGGGGCTACACCTTC. Translation gives CSARPTGKGGYTF.

This clonotype was seen ten or more times. V gene TRBV29-1 combines with J gene TRBJ2-3; the match to TRBD2 covers 10 bases. CDR3 length: 16 amino acids. The J segment lost 1 base and the V segment lost 4 bases, leaving 8 bases of the junction unmatched. CDR1 and CDR2 from the germline V gene are SQVTM and ANQGSEA. Written as DNA, the CDR3 is TGCAGCGTTGCAATAGCGGGAGGCCGGGGCACAGATACGCAGTATTTT. Protein product: CSVAIAGGRGTDTQYF.

The chain couples TRBV2 to TRBJ2-2, with TRBD1 matching over 7 bases. J gave up 2 bases and V 3 bases, and 6 bases lay outside the gene matches. Germline loops: CDR1 SNHLY, CDR2 FYNNEI. There are 16 residues in the CDR3. DNA of the CDR3: TGTGCCAGCAGTGATTACAGGGGTAGAAACACCGGGGAGCTGTTTTTT. It translates to CASSDYRGRNTGELFF. The whole variable domain, filled in from reference TRBV2 and TRBJ2-2, reads EPEVTQTPSHQVTQMGQEVILRCVPISNHLYFYWYRQILGQKVEFLVSFYNNEISEKSEIFDDQFSVERPDGSNFTLKIRSTKLEDSAMYFCASSDYRGRNTGELFFGEGSRLTVL.

This clonotype appeared a single time. The V call is TRBV7-2, the J call TRBJ2-7, with 10 nucleotides matching TRBD1. The CDR3 has 14 residues. J gave up 5 bases and V 5 bases, and 6 bases lay outside the gene matches. The germline CDR1 and CDR2 sequences are SGHTA and FQGNSA. CDR3 nucleotides: TGTGCCAGCAGCACGGGACAGGGGAGCAACGAGCAGTACTTC. Its translation: CASSTGQGSNEQYF.

This chain connects TRBV5-5 to TRBJ2-5, with TRBD1 matching 7 bases. The CDR3 has 13 amino acids. The germline V gene has CDR1 SGHKS and CDR2 YYEKEE (reference sequence). V gave up 7 bases and J gave up 9 bases; unmatched junction bases: 12. The CDR3 region is CASGRDSNQPQYF. The DNA for the CDR3 is TGTGCCAGCGGCCGGGACAGCAATCAGCCCCAGTACTTC.

This clonotype was recorded once. A much bigger clone sits one base away, suggesting this may be a read error. The rearrangement joins TRBV9 to TRBJ2-7, with 7 bases identical to TRBD1. This CDR3 has 14 residues. V lost 4 bases to trimming and J lost 9 bases; unmatched junction nucleotides: 13. The germline V gene encodes CDR1 SGDLS and CDR2 YYNGEE. The CDR3 protein is CASSPGTEPFGQYF. CDR3 nucleotide sequence: TGTGCCAGCAGCCCCGGGACAGAGCCCTTCGGGCAGTACTTC.

This clonotype was observed many times. The chain carries TRBV7-8 and TRBJ2-7, with D possibly being TRBD1 (6 bases). The V end lost 1 base, the J end lost 4 bases, and 14 bases lay between the germline ends. The CDR3 runs to 15 residues. The germline V gene has CDR1 SGHVS and CDR2 FQNEAQ. The CDR3 protein is CASSLVGGLLYEQYF. The CDR3 DNA follows: TGTGCCAGCAGCTTAGTAGGGGGTCTACTATACGAGCAGTACTTC.

As regards this clonotype: A much larger clone differs by one base, so this may be a read error. As the CDR3 is not closed by the conserved phenylalanine or tryptophan, this likely results from a read error. V and J are TRBV4-2 and TRBJ2-5; D is unclear. This CDR3 spans 14 amino acids. V gave up 0 bases and J gave up 0 bases, with 5 bases separating them. Germline V gene data show CDR1 as LGHNA and CDR2 as YNFKEQ. This CDR3 reads CASSQDLYQETQYL. As DNA, the CDR3 is TGTGCCAGCAGCCAAGATCTCTACCAAGAGACCCAGTACCTC.

This clonotype appeared many times. This chain links TRBV29-1 with TRBJ1-1; D is uncertain. V was shortened by 4 bases and J by 0 bases, with 12 bases between the two germline ends. In germline, CDR1 is SQVTM, CDR2 ANQGSEA. The CDR3 runs 14 residues. The CDR3 region has the DNA TGCAGCGTTGTTTGGCCCACAATGAACACTGAAGCTTTCTTT. It encodes CSVVWPTMNTEAFF. Complete variable domain (other parts from reference TRBV29-1 and TRBJ1-1): SAVISQKPSRDICQRGTSLTIQCQVDSQVTMMFWYRQQPGQSLTLIATANQGSEATYESGFVIDKFPISRPNLTFSTLTVSNMSPEDSSIYLCSVVWPTMNTEAFFGQGTRLTVV.

The chain combines TRBV20-1 with TRBJ2-7, with D possibly being TRBD1 or TRBD2 (5 bases each). Trimming removed 6 bases from V and 5 bases from J, with 14 bases in between. Germline V CDR1 and CDR2: DFQATT, SNEGSKA (reference sequence). The CDR3 extends over 12 amino acids. The CDR3 loop is CSAGDGFHEQYF. CDR3 in DNA: TGCAGTGCAGGGGACGGTTTCCACGAGCAGTACTTC.

This clonotype was seen repeatedly, ten times or more. The chain joins TRBV9 to TRBJ2-7; 11 nucleotides agree with TRBD2. This CDR3 region has 16 residues. Trimming at V came to 4 bases and at J to 4 bases, leaving 10 bases not matched to a gene. The germline gives CDR1 SGDLS, CDR2 YYNGEE. The CDR3 loop reads CASSPSPGLAVYEQYF. In DNA, the CDR3 is TGTGCCAGCAGCCCTTCCCCGGGACTAGCGGTATACGAGCAGTACTTC.

As concerns this clonotype: A much larger clone lies a single base off, so this may be a read error. The chain combines TRBV9 with TRBJ1-6, with 7 nucleotides matching TRBD1. The CDR3 runs 14 residues. Looked up from germline, CDR1 is SGDLS and CDR2 is YYNGEE. The V and J ends lost 5 bases and 8 bases, in that order; junction bases with no gene match: 7. In DNA form, the CDR3 reads TGTGCCAGCAGTCTGACAGGGCGGCATTCACCCCTCCACTTT. Residues: CASSLTGRHSPLHF.

The sample holds many counts of this clonotype. The chain uses TRBV5-6 and TRBJ2-7; D is possibly TRBD1 (6 bases). The CDR3 is 13 amino acids. Germline assignment: CDR1 SGHDT and CDR2 YYEEEE. V gave up 2 bases and J gave up 3 bases, with 9 bases separating them. CDR3 in DNA: TGTGCCAGCAGCTTAACAGGGTACTACGAGCAGTACTTC. This codes for CASSLTGYYEQYF.

This clonotype was seen at least ten times. CDR3 region: CASSLTGMNTEAFF. DNA of the CDR3: TGCGCCAGCAGCTTGACAGGGATGAACACTGAAGCTTTCTTT. This chain connects TRBV5-1 to TRBJ1-1; maybe TRBD1 (6 bases). The V end lost 1 base, the J end lost 0 bases, and 7 bases lay between the germline ends. This CDR3 contains 14 residues. The germline gives CDR1 SGHRS, CDR2 YFSETQ. Drawing the rest from reference TRBV5-1 and TRBJ1-1, the complete variable domain is KAGVTQTPRYLIKTRGQQVTLSCSPISGHRSVSWYQQTPGQGLQFLFEYFSETQRNKGNFPGRFSGRQFSNSRSEMNVSTLELGDSALYLCASSLTGMNTEAFFGQGTRLTVV.